Included here is one T cell receptor (beta chain) sequence, with context. Its antigen is not identified. Profiled with immunoSEQ multiplex PCR; TCRdb holds only in-frame clones, not every one. The sample has some 390,000 clones, about 89% seen once; the top ten hold about 1.9%. These data are taken from a study of Ad26.COV2.S vaccination and SARS-CoV-2 variants. Study in general: Each vaccinee took Ad26.COV2.S intramuscularly, once or twice 56 days apart. General study findings and limits: Total T cell responses may have been underestimated by the TCR breadth and depth analyses.

Regarding treatment: roughly 18 received Ad26.COV2.S at low or high dose, single or two shots; about 5 received placebo; per-sample allocation not given. Samples analyzed were those drawn on day 63 after the first vaccine or placebo injection. Ad26.COV2.S expressed prefusion-stabilized spike from the original Wuhan strain. The CDR3 is 14 amino acids. Deletions cut 1 base from V and 13 bases from J, with 16 bases between. Germline CDR1 reads LNHDA; CDR2 reads SQIVND (reference sequence). The rearrangement uses TRBV19 and TRBJ1-4; possibly TRBD1 for D (6 bases). This specimen was peripheral blood, taken in a trial of Ad26.COV2.S vaccine versus placebo. This TCR was recovered from a person between 18 and 60 years old who received the Ad26.COV2.S COVID-19 vaccine or a placebo. CDR3 in DNA: TGTGCCAGTAGTATAGGGACAGCTACTGGGGGACTGTTTTTT. Its translation is CASSIGTATGGLFF.